One and the same sample provided the 20 T cell receptor beta chains below, sequenced in a study of cytomegalovirus exposure and HLA in healthy donors. The PCR had 60 Vbeta and 13 Jbeta primers. This table comes from immunoSEQ multiplex PCR, and its TCRdb copy is limited to in-frame clones, with some not included. Altogether under 150,000 clones are present, approximately 77% being singletons, with the ten largest covering 1.8%. The sequenced sample was PBMCs. The origin of the receptors is a man between 18 and 35 years old in good health and CMV-seronegative.

This chain joins TRBV7-9 and TRBJ1-5, with D unclear. The CDR3 length is 16 residues. V shed 5 bases and J shed 2 bases, with 16 bases lying between them. The germline V gene encodes CDR1 SEHNR and CDR2 FQNEAQ (reference sequence). The CDR3 nucleotides are TGTGCCAGCAGCCCGGGTCCGGGGTTGGGCAATCAGCCCCAGCATTTT. Amino acid sequence: CASSPGPGLGNQPQHF.

V usage is TRBV5-4 and J usage is TRBJ2-1, with 11 bases matching TRBD2. The CDR3 spans 15 residues. J lost 4 bases, V lost 2 bases, and 2 bases had no gene match. Germline lookup yields CDR1 SGHNT and CDR2 YYREEE (reference sequence). The chain's CDR3 is CASSFGTSGYNEQFF. The CDR3 DNA follows: TGTGCCAGCAGCTTTGGGACTAGCGGTTACAATGAGCAGTTCTTC.

V usage is TRBV6-6 and J usage is TRBJ2-7; possible D gene TRBD2, 6 bases. Trimming took off 10 bases at V and 3 bases at J, with 22 bases between the two ends. There are 15 residues in the CDR3. In germline, CDR1 is MNHNY, CDR2 SVGAGI (reference sequence). In nucleotides, the CDR3 is TGTGCCATATCCCCCCCGGGGGTGGGGTTCTACGAGCAGTACTTC. Translated, it gives CAISPPGVGFYEQYF.

This chain links TRBV6-5 with TRBJ1-1; tentative D call: TRBD1 (5 bases). Trimming took off 10 bases at V and 3 bases at J, with 18 bases between the two ends. Germline-derived CDR1 and CDR2 are MNHEY and SVGAGI. The CDR3 totals 14 residues. Here the CDR3 reads CANYPTEGYTEAFF. The CDR3 coding sequence is TGTGCCAATTACCCGACAGAAGGTTACACTGAAGCTTTCTTT.

V gene TRBV6-5 combines with J gene TRBJ1-2; D perhaps matches TRBD1 (6 bases). Germline lookup yields CDR1 MNHEY and CDR2 SVGAGI. V lost 6 bases and J lost 6, with 14 bases in between. The CDR3 length is 13 residues. This CDR3 reads CASSMNRDNGYTF. CDR3 nucleotides: TGTGCCAGCAGCATGAACAGGGACAATGGCTACACCTTC.

The chain has TRBV6-5 and TRBJ2-3; D is undetermined. Germline-derived CDR1 and CDR2 are MNHEY and SVGAGI. This CDR3 is 13 amino acids long. Trimming took 4 bases from V and 5 from J, leaving 10 bases between them. The CDR3 DNA is TGTGCCAGCAGTTCGAGGTGGCTAGATACGCAGTATTTT. Translated, it gives CASSSRWLDTQYF.

The chain carries TRBV4-3 and TRBJ2-7; TRBD1 matches 8 bases. The CDR3 runs 14 residues. CDR1 LGHNA and CDR2 YSLEER come from the germline V gene. The V and J ends lost 1 base and 6 bases, in that order; junction bases with no gene match: 5. CDR3 residues: CASSQGDRRSEQYF. The CDR3 DNA follows: TGCGCCAGCAGCCAAGGGGACAGGAGAAGCGAGCAGTACTTC.

The genes are TRBV27 and TRBJ1-2, with D tentatively TRBD1 (6 bases). V shed 4 bases and J shed 1 base, with 16 bases lying between them. Germline V gene lookup returns CDR1 MNHEY and CDR2 SMNVEV (reference sequence). The CDR3 loop spans 16 amino acids. CDR3 nucleotide sequence: TGTGCCAGCAGTTCTAGCTGGGACATAGTTAACTATGGCTACACCTTC. Residues: CASSSSWDIVNYGYTF.

The gene calls are TRBV7-6 and TRBJ1-5; TRBD1 matches 8 bases. With V trimmed by 5 bases and J by 3 bases, 6 bases remained unmatched. CDR3 length equals 15 residues. Germline V gives CDR1 SGHVS, CDR2 FNYEAQ. Here the CDR3 reads CASSAHRGVNQPQHF. In DNA, the CDR3 is TGTGCCAGCAGCGCACACAGGGGGGTCAATCAGCCCCAGCATTTT.

J is TRBJ1-3 and V is TRBV19; TRBD1 is a possible D gene (6 bases). V dropped 2 bases and J dropped 10 bases, with 15 bases sitting between them. CDR1 and CDR2 (germline): LNHDA, SQIVND (reference sequence). This CDR3 contains 14 residues. The DNA for the CDR3 is TGTGCCAGTAGTATAATCGTGGACAGCCCTACCATATATTTT. It translates to CASSIIVDSPTIYF.

Only a few counts were recorded for this clone. The chain recombines TRBV4-3 with TRBJ1-6; no definite D call. V dropped 0 bases and J dropped 5 bases, with 8 bases sitting between them. CDR3 length equals 15 residues. Germline CDR1 LGHNA, CDR2 YSLEER. The CDR3 DNA reads TGCGCCAGCAGCCAAGATAGGGAGAATAATTCACCCCTCCACTTT. Translated: CASSQDRENNSPLHF.

This chain joins TRBV6-1 and TRBJ1-5, with D possibly TRBD1 on 6 matching bases. The V gene's germline CDR1 is MNHNS and CDR2 SASEGT. The CDR3 has 15 amino acids. Trimming took off 3 bases at V and 2 bases at J, with 11 bases between the two ends. In DNA form, the CDR3 reads TGTGCCAGCAGTGACCCGGCAGGGGGCAATCAGCCCCAGCATTTT. Its protein product is CASSDPAGGNQPQHF.

This chain uses TRBV12-5 with TRBJ1-1; no firm D call. V was pared by 5 bases and J by 0 bases, with 13 bases between. CDR3 length: 15 residues. CDR1 is LGHNT, CDR2 FRNRAP, per germline. The CDR3 is CASGPPVGLNTEAFF. For the CDR3, the DNA is TGTGCTAGTGGTCCCCCCGTGGGCCTGAACACTGAAGCTTTCTTT.

The gene calls are TRBV19 and TRBJ2-2; the match to TRBD1 covers 10 bases. J lost 0 bases, V lost 6 bases, and 7 bases had no gene match. The CDR3 loop spans 17 amino acids. Germline CDR1 and CDR2: LNHDA and SQIVND (reference sequence). CDR3 nucleotide sequence: TGTGCCAGTAGCCTGACAGGGGGCGTCCCGAACACCGGGGAGCTGTTTTTT. Translation: CASSLTGGVPNTGELFF. Filled out from reference TRBV19 and TRBJ2-2, the complete variable domain reads DGGITQSPKYLFRKEGQNVTLSCEQNLNHDAMYWYRQDPGQGLRLIYYSQIVNDFQKGDIAEGYSVSREKKESFPLTVTSAQKNPTAFYLCASSLTGGVPNTGELFFGEGSRLTVL.

The rearrangement uses TRBV19 and TRBJ1-5; 9 bases are a match to TRBD1. The V and J ends lost 6 bases and 7 bases, in that order; junction bases with no gene match: 13. Germline CDR1 is LNHDA and CDR2 is SQIVND (reference sequence). The CDR3 covers 16 residues. This CDR3 is CASSWGLGQGWQPQHF. The CDR3 DNA follows: TGTGCCAGTAGCTGGGGGCTAGGACAGGGGTGGCAGCCCCAGCATTTT.

The chain employs TRBV13 and TRBJ2-1; possible D gene TRBD1, 8 bases. CDR3 length equals 14 residues. The germline V gene has CDR1 PRHDT and CDR2 FYEKMQ (reference sequence). V was cut by 6 bases and J by 8 bases, with 17 bases left in between. The CDR3 spells CASSRRTGGDEQFF. Written as DNA, the CDR3 is TGTGCCAGCAGTCGCCGTACAGGGGGGGATGAGCAGTTCTTC.

V is TRBV7-3 and J is TRBJ2-1; 7 nucleotides agree with TRBD1. V dropped 5 bases and J dropped 6; count of bases not matched to a gene: 4. The CDR3 is made up of 13 amino acids. Germline V gene lookup returns CDR1 SGHTA and CDR2 FQGTGA. CDR3 loop: CASSPRDSNEQFF. In nucleotides, the CDR3 is TGTGCCAGCAGCCCCCGGGACAGCAATGAGCAGTTCTTC.

This clone was detected only once. This chain links TRBV5-6 with TRBJ2-3, with 10 bases that match TRBD1. The CDR3 contains 16 residues. Trimming took 2 bases from V and 3 from J; bases not matched to a gene: 6. Germline V gene sequence: CDR1 SGHDT, CDR2 YYEEEE. CDR3 protein: CASSLGTGEGTDTQYF. CDR3 sequence (DNA): TGTGCCAGCAGCTTAGGGACAGGGGAAGGAACAGATACGCAGTATTTT.

This clone was found once. CDR3 DNA sequence: TGCGCCAGCAGCCCCCGGGGAGCGGTTCCCTACAATGAGCAGTTCTTC. Its protein is CASSPRGAVPYNEQFF. The genes are TRBV5-1 and TRBJ2-1, with D maybe TRBD2 (5 bases). This CDR3 has 16 amino acids. The V gene lost 4 bases and the J gene lost 2 bases, with 16 bases spanning the gap. Germline V gene lookup returns CDR1 SGHRS and CDR2 YFSETQ.

This clone came up once. The chain has TRBV7-9 and TRBJ2-7, with 7 positions matching TRBD1. Germline loops: CDR1 SEHNR, CDR2 FQNEAQ (reference sequence). The CDR3 sequence is 13 residues long. The V and J ends lost 5 bases and 3 bases, in that order; junction bases with no gene match: 4. The CDR3 nucleotides read TGTGCCAGCAGCCCATGGGACAGCTACGAGCAGTACTTC. Protein product: CASSPWDSYEQYF.